This TCR beta chain emerged from a study of T cell repertoires in cytomegalovirus infection. At the level of the study: TCR beta signatures that were public indicated CMV infection and matching HLA type. General study findings and limits: Pooled public TCR beta family frequency picked out CMV carriers with the relevant HLA. There were HLA-C-restricted CMV-specific TCR beta clonotypes dominating the ex vivo response.

TCRdb re-called the reads through MiXCR, storing one row per CDR3 protein. The sample lists hundreds of thousands of distinct CDR3 sequences, roughly 6.5% occurring once. There are many counts of this clonotype. Its antigen remains unknown. Germline assignment: CDR1 SGHRS and CDR2 YFSETQ. CDR3 length: 15 amino acids. Trimming removed 0 bases from V and 6 bases from J, with 13 bases in between. Sequencing was carried out using PBMCs. The clonotype comes from a human donor in good health (CMV status not recorded). Some clones in this sample may be carry-over from other donors' samples. The V gene is TRBV5-1, the J gene TRBJ1-5; no definite D call. CDR3 DNA: TGCGCCAGCAGCTTGGAAGGCATGACGACTCAGCCCCAGCATTTT. Protein: CASSLEGMTTQPQHF.